This passage covers 32 T cell receptor beta chains from one sample sequenced in a study of OX40 agonist ivuxolimab in advanced cancers. Assay: immunoSEQ multiplex PCR; the TCRdb copy retains only in-frame clones and omits some. The sample lists roughly 63,000 clones; 80% to 90% were seen once. The material was CD4+ or CD8+ T cells sorted from blood, obtained in a trial of the OX40 agonist ivuxolimab. The receptors originated from an adult with an advanced solid tumor such as melanoma, head and neck, liver or kidney cancer.

J is TRBJ1-1 and V is TRBV4-1; tentatively, D is TRBD1 (5 bases). The V end was cut by 0 bases, the J end by 1 base, with 12 bases between. Per the germline V gene, CDR1 is MGHRA and CDR2 is YSYEKL. The CDR3 loop spans 16 amino acids. In DNA, the CDR3 is TGCGCCAGCAGCCAAGATTACAGGTCTAGGAACACTGAAGCTTTCTTT. This encodes CASSQDYRSRNTEAFF.

The V and J genes are TRBV2 and TRBJ1-5; D ambiguous. Germline V gene lookup returns CDR1 SNHLY and CDR2 FYNNEI. V shed 0 bases and J shed 4 bases, with 13 bases lying between them. CDR3 length equals 16 residues. The CDR3 DNA sequence: TGTGCCAGCAGTGAAGCGCTTGGGATGAGGAATCAGCCCCAGCATTTT. Protein: CASSEALGMRNQPQHF.

The V gene is TRBV6-4, the J gene TRBJ1-5; D not certain. The germline V gene encodes CDR1 MRHNA and CDR2 SNTAGT. The length of the CDR3 is 11 residues. V lost 5 bases to trimming and J lost 8 bases, with 7 bases between them. CDR3 residues: CASSPREPQHF. The CDR3 DNA reads TGTGCCAGCAGTCCGAGGGAGCCCCAGCATTTT.

The chain couples TRBV28 to TRBJ2-3; 9 positions match TRBD2. Germline trimming cut 2 bases from V and 5 bases from J; bases unmatched to any gene: 14. Germline V CDR1 and CDR2: MDHEN, SYDVKM. The CDR3 consists of 18 residues. The CDR3 is CASSLRWDLAGAEDTQYF. The DNA of the CDR3 is TGTGCCAGCAGTTTAAGATGGGATTTAGCGGGAGCTGAAGATACGCAGTATTTT.

The chain couples TRBV5-5 to TRBJ1-5; D is ambiguous. This CDR3 is 13 amino acids long. Trimming stripped 2 bases from V and 5 bases from J, with 8 bases between. Looked up from germline, CDR1 is SGHKS and CDR2 is YYEKEE (reference sequence). CDR3 protein: CASSFNGDQPQHF. The CDR3 region has the DNA TGTGCCAGCAGCTTTAACGGGGATCAGCCCCAGCATTTT. Combining the CDR3 with reference TRBV5-5 and TRBJ1-5 gives the whole variable domain DAGVTQSPTHLIKTRGQQVTLRCSPISGHKSVSWYQQVLGQGPQFIFQYYEKEERGRGNFPDRFSARQFPNYSSELNVNALLLGDSALYLCASSFNGDQPQHFGDGTRLSIL.

The chain joins TRBV6-1 to TRBJ2-3; 9 bases match TRBD1. Germline V gene sequence: CDR1 MNHNS, CDR2 SASEGT. The CDR3 contains 13 residues. With V trimmed by 6 bases and J by 6 bases, 4 bases remained unmatched. CDR3 in DNA: TGTGCCAGCAGCCGGACAGGGGTGGATACGCAGTATTTT. It specifies CASSRTGVDTQYF.

This clone was seen a single time. The chain couples TRBV5-5 to TRBJ1-4; the D is unclear. Germline assignment: CDR1 SGHKS and CDR2 YYEKEE (reference sequence). The CDR3 totals 13 residues. Trimming removed 0 bases from V and 5 bases from J, with 5 bases in between. The DNA of the CDR3 is TGTGCCAGCAGCTTGGTACGGAATGAAAAACTGTTTTTT. Protein: CASSLVRNEKLFF.

This chain links TRBV6-5 with TRBJ2-2; maybe TRBD2 (6 bases). The CDR3 length is 16 residues. Germline V CDR1 and CDR2: MNHEY, SVGAGI. Trimming pared 2 bases from V and 7 bases from J, leaving 17 bases between. This CDR3 is CASSYPREGRSGELFF. The CDR3 bases are TGTGCCAGCAGTTACCCGCGAGAAGGGAGGAGCGGGGAGCTGTTTTTT.

V and J are TRBV5-1 and TRBJ2-5, with 9 bases lining up with TRBD2. The CDR3 spans 16 residues. CDR1 SGHRS and CDR2 YFSETQ come from the germline V gene. V was clipped by 0 bases and J by 4 bases; unmatched bases: 7. The CDR3 sequence: CASSLEGSGSTETQYF. The CDR3 bases are TGCGCCAGCAGCTTGGAAGGTAGCGGGAGCACAGAGACCCAGTACTTC.

V and J are TRBV29-1 and TRBJ1-5; unclear D gene. Germline CDR1 reads SQVTM; CDR2 reads ANQGSEA. This CDR3 is built from 12 residues. The ends were cut back, 6 bases at V and 0 bases at J, with 6 bases in the middle. The CDR3 DNA follows: TGCAGCGTCTCTAATAGCAATCAGCCCCAGCATTTT. It is translated as CSVSNSNQPQHF.

The chain couples TRBV7-3 to TRBJ1-2, with 9 bases fitting TRBD1. The trim removed 11 bases at V and 5 bases at J, leaving 15 bases unmatched. This CDR3 is 15 amino acids long. Germline CDR1 SGHTA, CDR2 FQGTGA. CDR3 bases: TGTGCCGCCGGAACAGGGGGCCCTCTTAATTATGGCTACACCTTC. Translating it yields CAAGTGGPLNYGYTF.

The count of this clone is one. As DNA, the CDR3 is TGCGCCAGCAGCCCGACGGGACAGGGGGTTGGTGGCTACACCTTC. Its protein is CASSPTGQGVGGYTF. The chain links TRBV5-1 to TRBJ1-2; the match to TRBD1 covers 11 bases. This CDR3 is built from 15 residues. Germline V lookup: CDR1 SGHRS, CDR2 YFSETQ. The junction had 9 bases not matched to a gene; V was cut back by 4 bases and J by 7 bases.

The rearrangement uses TRBV6-1 and TRBJ2-1, with a weak D call TRBD2 (6 bases). The V and J ends lost 6 bases and 4 bases respectively, with 16 bases between them. The CDR3 consists of 15 residues. Germline V CDR1 and CDR2: MNHNS, SASEGT. The CDR3 region has the DNA TGTGCCAGCAGGCCACAGGAGGGGCTTTACAATGAGCAGTTCTTC. This gives the protein CASRPQEGLYNEQFF.

The J gene is TRBJ1-1, the V gene TRBV28, with a possible D match to TRBD1 (5 bases). Looked up from germline, CDR1 is MDHEN and CDR2 is SYDVKM. The germline V and J ends were trimmed by 4 bases and 5 bases, with 17 bases remaining between them. The CDR3 runs to 15 residues. Here the CDR3 reads CASSSPFGGETEAFF. DNA of the CDR3: TGTGCCAGCAGTTCCCCTTTTGGGGGTGAAACTGAAGCTTTCTTT.

Written as DNA, the CDR3 is TGTGCCAGCAGCTTGAGAGGAGCTCTTTATAGCAATCAGCCCCAGCATTTT. The encoded protein is CASSLRGALYSNQPQHF. The chain has TRBV5-6 and TRBJ1-5; D gene uncertain. The CDR3 covers 17 residues. The germline V gene encodes CDR1 SGHDT and CDR2 YYEEEE. The V end was cut by 1 base, the J end by 0 bases, with 14 bases between.

The V and J genes are TRBV13 and TRBJ2-1; no clear D gene. This CDR3 comprises 13 residues. Germline V gene sequence: CDR1 PRHDT, CDR2 FYEKMQ (reference sequence). Trimming stripped 3 bases from V and 7 bases from J, with 10 bases between. The CDR3 coding sequence is TGTGCCAGCAGCTTCCGGCGGCGGAATGAGCAGTTCTTC. Its translation is CASSFRRRNEQFF.

The chain combines TRBV29-1 with TRBJ2-2; TRBD2 aligns across 13 bases. The CDR3 consists of 15 residues. The V gene's germline CDR1 is SQVTM and CDR2 ANQGSEA. V was pared by 4 bases and J by 7 bases, with 6 bases of the junction left unmatched. DNA of the CDR3: TGCAGCGTTGGAACTAGCGGGGGGGCCCACGGGGAGCTGTTTTTT. As protein: CSVGTSGGAHGELFF.

The chain links TRBV9 to TRBJ2-5; no definite D call. CDR3 length equals 15 residues. Per the germline V gene, CDR1 is SGDLS and CDR2 is YYNGEE. Trimming pared 1 base from V and 4 bases from J, leaving 14 bases between. The CDR3 loop is CASSVNGVGGETQYF. The DNA of the CDR3 is TGTGCCAGCAGCGTAAATGGGGTGGGCGGAGAGACCCAGTACTTC.

The V and J genes are TRBV5-1 and TRBJ2-5; tentatively, D is TRBD2 (6 bases). The germline V and J ends were trimmed by 1 base and 3 bases, with 13 bases remaining between them. The CDR3 loop spans 15 amino acids. The germline V gene encodes CDR1 SGHRS and CDR2 YFSETQ. In DNA, the CDR3 is TGCGCCAGCAGCTTGCTCGGGACTGGGGAAGAGACCCAGTACTTC. Encoded protein: CASSLLGTGEETQYF.

Only one count was recorded for this clone. This rearrangement joins TRBV5-1 to TRBJ2-6; D unresolved. This CDR3 is built from 15 residues. V lost 2 bases, J lost 0 bases, and 6 bases lay in between. CDR1 and CDR2 (germline): SGHRS, YFSETQ. CDR3: CASSFLSSGANVLTF. As DNA, the CDR3 is TGCGCCAGCAGCTTTCTAAGCTCTGGGGCCAACGTCCTGACTTTC.

The V and J genes are TRBV18 and TRBJ1-2; no reliable D call. The CDR3 spans 13 residues. V lost 2 bases and J 6 bases, leaving 10 bases between the germline ends. Germline V gene sequence: CDR1 KGHSH, CDR2 LQKENI. CDR3 protein: CASSPRSSDGYTF. The CDR3 nucleotides read TGTGCCAGCTCACCAAGATCATCCGATGGCTACACCTTC.

J is TRBJ2-7 and V is TRBV7-9; possibly TRBD2 for D (6 bases). Germline CDR1 SEHNR, CDR2 FQNEAQ (reference sequence). V was cut by 4 bases and J by 7 bases, with 14 bases left in between. This CDR3 is 13 amino acids long. The CDR3 reads CASSWEVREEQYF. CDR3 sequence (DNA): TGTGCCAGCAGCTGGGAGGTGCGAGAGGAGCAGTACTTC.

This chain joins TRBV6-5 and TRBJ1-1, with D possibly matching TRBD1 (6 bases). The CDR3 contains 13 residues. Trimming stripped 0 bases from V and 8 bases from J, with 10 bases between. Germline CDR1 MNHEY, CDR2 SVGAGI. The CDR3 sequence is CASSYSRGTEAFF. Written as DNA, the CDR3 is TGTGCCAGCAGTTACTCCCGGGGGACAGAAGCTTTCTTT.

The chain combines TRBV10-3 with TRBJ1-1; TRBD1 matches at 8 bases. The CDR3 is 15 residues long. Losses at the gene ends were 4 bases for V and 4 bases for J; bases not matched to a gene: 8. Germline V gives CDR1 ENHRY, CDR2 SYGVKD. CDR3 sequence (DNA): TGTGCCATCAGTGGACAGGGGCGATGGGGCACTGAAGCTTTCTTT. Its protein product is CAISGQGRWGTEAFF.

V gene TRBV21-1 combines with J gene TRBJ1-5; TRBD1 is the table's D call, not checked against the DNA. TRBV21-1 is designated a pseudogene. There are 16 residues in the CDR3. The CDR3 coding sequence is TGTGCCAGCAGCAACGGGGACAGGGGGGGAGATCAGCCCCAGCATTTT. Translation gives CASSNGDRGGDQPQHF.

CDR3 sequence (DNA): TGCGCCAGCAGTGAGGCTGGGATCTATGGCTACACCTTC. Residues: CASSEAGIYGYTF. The V call is TRBV10-1, the J call TRBJ1-2, with no clear D. Germline V gene lookup returns CDR1 WNHNN and CDR2 SYGVQD (reference sequence). The CDR3 loop spans 13 amino acids. The germline V and J ends were trimmed by 2 bases and 4 bases, with 8 bases remaining between them.

For this clone: The junction differs from germline at one of its ends, possibly a read error. V and J are TRBV7-7 and TRBJ2-5; no clear D gene. Germline CDR1 reads SSHAT; CDR2 reads FNYEAQ (reference sequence). CDR3 length: 13 amino acids. The CDR3 coding sequence is TGTGCTAGCAGCTTCATTCGAGAGGAGACCCAGTACTTC. Translation gives CASSFIREETQYF.

The chain employs TRBV19 and TRBJ2-5; D unresolved. This CDR3 spans 13 amino acids. V was pared by 8 bases and J by 2 bases, with 12 bases between. Germline V gene sequence: CDR1 LNHDA, CDR2 SQIVND (reference sequence). CDR3 residues: CASGYREQETQYF. As DNA, the CDR3 is TGTGCCAGTGGTTACAGAGAGCAAGAGACCCAGTACTTC. The whole variable domain, remainder taken from reference TRBV19 and TRBJ2-5, is DGGITQSPKYLFRKEGQNVTLSCEQNLNHDAMYWYRQDPGQGLRLIYYSQIVNDFQKGDIAEGYSVSREKKESFPLTVTSAQKNPTAFYLCASGYREQETQYFGPGTRLLVL.

The chain combines TRBV7-8 with TRBJ1-2; D might be TRBD1 (5 bases). With 0 bases removed from V and 4 bases from J, the gap between germline ends came to 12 bases. CDR1 is SGHVS and CDR2 is FQNEAQ in the germline V gene. The CDR3 sequence is 15 residues long. In DNA form, the CDR3 reads TGTGCCAGCAGCTTAGCGGTTGGGGGAGCCTATGGCTACACCTTC. This encodes CASSLAVGGAYGYTF.

This chain links TRBV6-5 with TRBJ1-1, with D tentatively TRBD1 (6 bases). Trimming removed 2 bases from V and 7 bases from J, with 14 bases in between. The CDR3 has 14 residues. The germline V gene has CDR1 MNHEY and CDR2 SVGAGI. The CDR3 sequence is CASSYPGGQGEAFF. The CDR3 nucleotides are TGTGCCAGCAGTTACCCGGGGGGGCAGGGTGAAGCTTTCTTT.

This clone has only a few counts. The chain is built from TRBV20-1 and TRBJ1-2; D ambiguous. This CDR3 has 11 amino acids. Per germline, CDR1 DFQATT and CDR2 SNEGSKA (reference sequence). CDR3 region: CSANGVGGYTF. For the CDR3, the DNA is TGCAGCGCGAATGGAGTGGGAGGCTACACCTTC.

The chain uses TRBV7-8 and TRBJ2-1; no reliable D call. V was pared by 5 bases and J by 2 bases, with 1 base between. The V gene's germline CDR1 is SGHVS and CDR2 FQNEAQ. The CDR3 has 11 amino acids. DNA of the CDR3: TGTGCCAGCAGCCCCTACAATGAGCAGTTCTTC. Encoded protein: CASSPYNEQFF.